This passage covers 16 T cell receptor beta chains from one sample sequenced in a study of blood T cell repertoires in COVID-19. The repertoire was sequenced with immunoSEQ multiplex PCR; TCRdb's copy has only in-frame clones and lacks some. The data hold hundreds of thousands of clones, with around four fifths observed a single time. Material: peripheral blood. Receptors originate from a woman at least 80 years old with active or convalescent COVID-19.

In its sample, this clone was seen a few times. This chain uses TRBV29-1 with TRBJ2-6; 8 bases are a match to TRBD1. The CDR3 loop spans 16 amino acids. CDR1 is SQVTM, CDR2 ANQGSEA, per germline. The V gene end was trimmed by 1 base and the J gene end by 2 bases; junction bases not matched to a gene: 4. The CDR3: CSVEGTGLAGANVLTF. The CDR3 DNA follows: TGCAGCGTTGAAGGGACAGGGTTGGCTGGGGCCAACGTCCTGACTTTC.

The CDR3: CASSFQASSPLHF. The CDR3 DNA is TGTGCCAGCAGTTTTCAGGCAAGTTCACCCCTCCACTTT. The genes are TRBV12-3 or TRBV12-4 and TRBJ1-6; the D is unclear. V gave up 3 bases and J gave up 9 bases, with 9 bases separating them. This CDR3 region has 13 residues.

The chain links TRBV9 to TRBJ2-3, with a possible D match to TRBD2 (6 bases). Germline CDR1 reads SGDLS; CDR2 reads YYNGEE. The CDR3 totals 15 residues. V lost 1 base, J lost 1 base, and 10 bases lay in between. Written as DNA, the CDR3 is TGTGCCAGCAGCGTAACGGCGGGGCGCACAGATACGCAGTATTTT. Translated, it gives CASSVTAGRTDTQYF. The full variable domain, its missing parts supplied by reference TRBV9 and TRBJ2-3, is DSGVTQTPKHLITATGQRVTLRCSPRSGDLSVYWYQQSLDQGLQFLIQYYNGEERAKGNILERFSAQQFPDLHSELNLSSLELGDSALYFCASSVTAGRTDTQYFGPGTRLTVL.

About this clone itself: This CDR3 is also generated by other DNA sequences in the sample. The gene calls are TRBV7-2 and TRBJ1-6, with TRBD1 matching over 9 bases. CDR1 is SGHTA and CDR2 is FQGNSA in the germline V gene. The CDR3 has 15 residues. V lost 2 bases, J lost 9 bases, and 5 bases stayed unmatched. The CDR3 region has the DNA TGTGCCAGCAGCTTAAAAGGACAGGGGCGTTCACCCCTCCACTTT. Amino acid sequence: CASSLKGQGRSPLHF.

The rearrangement joins TRBV27 to TRBJ1-2, with 8 bases fitting TRBD1. The junction had 7 bases not matched to a gene; V was cut back by 2 bases and J by 8 bases. This CDR3 region has 14 residues. Germline V gives CDR1 MNHEY, CDR2 SMNVEV (reference sequence). The CDR3 here is CASSLRQGAGGYTF. Written as DNA, the CDR3 is TGTGCCAGCAGTTTAAGGCAGGGGGCAGGAGGCTACACCTTC.

V usage is TRBV6-5 and J usage is TRBJ2-7; D is ambiguous. Germline values: CDR1 MNHEY, CDR2 SVGAGI. V lost 11 bases and J 2 bases, leaving 7 bases between the germline ends. The CDR3 spans 10 residues. CDR3 nucleotide sequence: TGTGCCGCTGGAGCCTACGAGCAGTACTTC. This codes for CAAGAYEQYF.

V usage is TRBV30 and J usage is TRBJ2-4; TRBD2 is a possible D gene (7 bases). The V gene lost 2 bases and the J gene lost 6 bases, with 11 bases spanning the gap. Germline values: CDR1 GTSNPN, CDR2 SVGIG (reference sequence). The CDR3 length is 13 residues. This CDR3 is CAWSRRGGNIQYF. Written as DNA, the CDR3 is TGTGCCTGGAGTCGTAGGGGGGGAAACATTCAGTACTTC.

The chain links TRBV7-2 to TRBJ2-5; 16 bases are a match to TRBD2. Per the germline V gene, CDR1 is SGHTA and CDR2 is FQGNSA. Trimming removed 1 base from V and 2 bases from J; junction bases left unmatched: 1. The CDR3 runs to 17 residues. The CDR3 spells CASSLVGLAGGQETQYF. CDR3 sequence (DNA): TGTGCCAGCAGCTTAGTGGGACTAGCGGGGGGGCAAGAGACCCAGTACTTC.

The chain employs TRBV7-8 and TRBJ1-2; D is unresolved. Trimming shortened V by 1 base and J by 7 bases, and 7 bases separated the two germline ends. Germline-derived CDR1 and CDR2 are SGHVS and FQNEAQ. This CDR3 has 12 residues. The CDR3 reads CASSLVARGYTF. As DNA, the CDR3 is TGTGCCAGCAGCTTAGTAGCGCGTGGCTACACCTTC.

The chain's CDR3 is CASSVDAGAKTDTQYF. CDR3 sequence (DNA): TGTGCCAGCAGCGTAGATGCAGGGGCCAAGACAGATACGCAGTATTTT. The rearrangement joins TRBV9 to TRBJ2-3; a weak D match, TRBD1 (6 bases). The CDR3 sequence is 16 residues long. The germline gives CDR1 SGDLS, CDR2 YYNGEE. Trimming left V 0 bases short and J 3 bases short, with 14 bases between.

V usage is TRBV30 and J usage is TRBJ2-1; 10 nucleotides align to TRBD1. Germline lookup yields CDR1 GTSNPN and CDR2 SVGIG (reference sequence). The CDR3 consists of 17 residues. Trimming took 0 bases from V and 7 from J; bases not matched to a gene: 12. This CDR3 is CAWSVISGRGQGNEQFF. The CDR3 DNA follows: TGTGCCTGGAGTGTAATCTCGGGTAGGGGACAGGGGAATGAGCAGTTCTTC.

The chain joins TRBV5-5 to TRBJ1-5, with a weak D call TRBD1 (5 bases). V was pared by 1 base and J by 3 bases, with 14 bases between. This CDR3 is built from 16 residues. Germline V gene data show CDR1 as SGHKS and CDR2 as YYEKEE (reference sequence). CDR3 coding DNA: TGTGCCAGCAGCTTGAGCCAGGGAACCTCCAATCAGCCCCAGCATTTT. Translation: CASSLSQGTSNQPQHF.

The chain uses TRBV19 and TRBJ1-6, with 8 bases that match TRBD1. V lost 4 bases and J lost 6; bases outside the gene matches: 8. The germline CDR1 and CDR2 sequences are LNHDA and SQIVND (reference sequence). The CDR3 loop spans 16 amino acids. CDR3 nucleotide sequence: TGTGCCAGTAGTAATCCAGGGGGCCGGGGTAATTCACCCCTCCACTTT. It encodes CASSNPGGRGNSPLHF.

The genes are TRBV28 and TRBJ2-7; 8 bases are shared with TRBD2. With V trimmed by 6 bases and J by 6 bases, 10 bases remained unmatched. Looked up from germline, CDR1 is MDHEN and CDR2 is SYDVKM. The CDR3 runs to 14 residues. The CDR3 loop is CASSPSWGLGEQYF. The CDR3 DNA sequence: TGTGCCAGCAGCCCTTCTTGGGGACTAGGCGAGCAGTACTTC.

This clone was recorded only once. The chain links TRBV27 to TRBJ2-7, with D possibly matching TRBD1 (5 bases). The germline V gene encodes CDR1 MNHEY and CDR2 SMNVEV (reference sequence). The CDR3 contains 15 residues. Trimming cost V 2 bases and J 0 bases, with 11 bases left between them. CDR3 in DNA: TGTGCCAGCAGTTTACGACAGAAAGTCTCCTACGAGCAGTACTTC. Residues: CASSLRQKVSYEQYF.

The table lists this clone with a few counts. The genes are TRBV5-8 and TRBJ1-5, with D possibly matching TRBD1 (5 bases). With 1 base removed from V and 3 bases from J, the gap between germline ends came to 14 bases. Per germline, CDR1 SGHTS and CDR2 YDEGEE. The CDR3 loop spans 16 amino acids. CDR3 residues: CASSLLQVMNNQPQHF. The DNA of the CDR3 is TGTGCCAGCAGCTTGCTACAGGTCATGAACAATCAGCCCCAGCATTTT.